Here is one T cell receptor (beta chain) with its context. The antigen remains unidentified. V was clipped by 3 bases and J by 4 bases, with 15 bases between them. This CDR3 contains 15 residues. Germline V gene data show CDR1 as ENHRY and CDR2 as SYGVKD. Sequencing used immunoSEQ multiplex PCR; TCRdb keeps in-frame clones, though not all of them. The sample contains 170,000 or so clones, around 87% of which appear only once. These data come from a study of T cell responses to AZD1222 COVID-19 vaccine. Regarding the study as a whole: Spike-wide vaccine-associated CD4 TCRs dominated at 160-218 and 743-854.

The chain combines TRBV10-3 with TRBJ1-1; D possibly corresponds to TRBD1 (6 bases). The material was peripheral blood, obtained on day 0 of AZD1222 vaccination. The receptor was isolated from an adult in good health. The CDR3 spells CAISDAGVLSTEAFF. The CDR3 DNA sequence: TGTGCCATCAGTGACGCAGGGGTATTGAGCACTGAAGCTTTCTTT.